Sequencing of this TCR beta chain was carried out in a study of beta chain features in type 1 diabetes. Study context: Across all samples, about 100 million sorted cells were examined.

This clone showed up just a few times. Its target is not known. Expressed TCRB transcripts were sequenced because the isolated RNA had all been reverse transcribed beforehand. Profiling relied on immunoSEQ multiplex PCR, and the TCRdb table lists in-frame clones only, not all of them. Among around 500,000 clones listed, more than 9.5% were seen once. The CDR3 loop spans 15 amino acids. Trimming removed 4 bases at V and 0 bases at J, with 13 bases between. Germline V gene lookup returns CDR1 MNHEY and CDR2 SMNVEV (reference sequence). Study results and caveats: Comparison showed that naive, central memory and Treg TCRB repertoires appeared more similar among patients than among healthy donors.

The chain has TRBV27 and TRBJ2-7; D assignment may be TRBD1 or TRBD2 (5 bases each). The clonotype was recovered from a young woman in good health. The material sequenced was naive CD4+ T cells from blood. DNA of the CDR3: TGTGCCAGCAGTTCTGACGGGACGAGCTCCTACGAGCAGTACTTC. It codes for CASSSDGTSSYEQYF.